These T cell receptor beta chains were read from a single sample in a study of molecular identifiers for immune sequencing clone quantification. MiXCR, applied by TCRdb to the PCR reads, yields one record per CDR3 protein. The data hold about 640,000 distinct CDR3 sequences, with just under 20% observed a single time. Sequences were obtained from naive CD8+ T cells from blood, with Jurkat cell RNA spiked in. Receptors were obtained from a human donor in good health. Some libraries in this study had Jurkat cell RNA spiked in. Both conserved end residues are part of each CDR3. The order of the fields is CDR3 length, D gene, clone size, V gene, J gene, CDR3 DNA, CDR3 protein. D genes are given only for firm matches. Only some rows state a clone size, as once, few, many or a class for expanded clones.

cdr3_length: 14
d_call: .
clone_size: few
v_call: TRBV4-1
j_call: TRBJ2-5
cdr3_nt: TGCGCCAGCAGCCAGCGGGACTTGCAAGAGACCCAGTACTTC
cdr3_aa: CASSQRDLQETQYF

cdr3_length: 19
d_call: TRBD1
clone_size: many
v_call: TRBV6-1
j_call: TRBJ2-5
cdr3_nt: TGTGCCAGCAGTGCAACCGCGGCTCTACAGGGGTCGGACCAAGAGACCCAGTACTTC
cdr3_aa: CASSATAALQGSDQETQYF

cdr3_length: 14
d_call: .
clone_size: many
v_call: TRBV5-1
j_call: TRBJ2-7
cdr3_nt: TGCGCCAGCAGCTTGGAAGGGTTGGGTTACGAGCAGTACTTC
cdr3_aa: CASSLEGLGYEQYF

cdr3_length: 16
d_call: .
clone_size: many
v_call: TRBV20-1
j_call: TRBJ2-2
cdr3_nt: TGCAGTGCTAGGGACCTTGCCTCCTCTCCCACCGGGGAGCTGTTTTTT
cdr3_aa: CSARDLASSPTGELFF

cdr3_length: 13
d_call: .
clone_size: many
v_call: TRBV12-3/TRBV12-4
j_call: TRBJ2-2
cdr3_nt: TGTGCCAGCAGTTTATCCGAGGCCGGGGAGCTGTTTTTT
cdr3_aa: CASSLSEAGELFF

cdr3_length: 14
d_call: .
clone_size: .
v_call: TRBV13
j_call: TRBJ2-1
cdr3_nt: TGTGCCAGCCTCCTTAGGGCGACCTACAATGAGCAGTTCTTC
cdr3_aa: CASLLRATYNEQFF

cdr3_length: 17
d_call: .
clone_size: .
v_call: TRBV24-1
j_call: TRBJ2-2
cdr3_nt: TGTGCCACCAGTGATTATGGAGGGGGCGCCGGCACCGGGGAGCTGTTTTTT
cdr3_aa: CATSDYGGGAGTGELFF

cdr3_length: 16
d_call: TRBD2
clone_size: .
v_call: TRBV7-9
j_call: TRBJ2-1
cdr3_nt: TGTGCCAGCAGCCCCCCGATGCCGGGGGGATTAAATGAGCAGTTCTTC
cdr3_aa: CASSPPMPGGLNEQFF

cdr3_length: 15
d_call: TRBD2
clone_size: .
v_call: TRBV4-3
j_call: TRBJ2-3
cdr3_nt: TGCGCCAGCAGCCAAGATACTAGCGGCACAGATACGCAGTATTTT
cdr3_aa: CASSQDTSGTDTQYF

cdr3_length: 12
d_call: .
clone_size: many
v_call: TRBV20-1
j_call: TRBJ2-7
cdr3_nt: TGCAGTGCTAGGGAGGGCATCCACGAGCAGTACTTC
cdr3_aa: CSAREGIHEQYF

cdr3_length: 15
d_call: TRBD1
clone_size: many
v_call: TRBV5-1
j_call: TRBJ2-7
cdr3_nt: TGCGCCAGCAGCCTCGGACAGGCGAGCTCCTACGAGCAGTACTTC
cdr3_aa: CASSLGQASSYEQYF

cdr3_length: 15
d_call: TRBD2
clone_size: many
v_call: TRBV9
j_call: TRBJ2-3
cdr3_nt: TGTGCCAGCAGCGTAGTAGCGGGGAACACAGATACGCAGTATTTT
cdr3_aa: CASSVVAGNTDTQYF